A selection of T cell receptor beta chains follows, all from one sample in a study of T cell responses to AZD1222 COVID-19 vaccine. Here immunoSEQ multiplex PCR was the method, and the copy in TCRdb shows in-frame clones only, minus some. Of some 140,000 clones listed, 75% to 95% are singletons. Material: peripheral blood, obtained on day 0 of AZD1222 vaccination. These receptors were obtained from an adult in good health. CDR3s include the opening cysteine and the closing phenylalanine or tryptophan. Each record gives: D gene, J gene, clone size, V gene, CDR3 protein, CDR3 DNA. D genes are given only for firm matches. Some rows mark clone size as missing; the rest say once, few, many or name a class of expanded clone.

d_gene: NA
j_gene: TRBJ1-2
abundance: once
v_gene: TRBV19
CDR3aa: CASSLGGYGYTF
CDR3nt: TGTGCCAGTAGTCTGGGCGGCTATGGCTACACCTTC

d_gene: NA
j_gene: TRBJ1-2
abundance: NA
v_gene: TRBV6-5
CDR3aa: CASSYLVHYGYTF
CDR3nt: TGTGCCAGCAGTTACCTAGTGCACTATGGCTACACCTTC

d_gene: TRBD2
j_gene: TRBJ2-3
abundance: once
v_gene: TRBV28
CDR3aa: CASSYAGTSSDTQYF
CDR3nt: TGTGCCAGCAGTTACGCCGGGACTAGCTCAGATACGCAGTATTTT

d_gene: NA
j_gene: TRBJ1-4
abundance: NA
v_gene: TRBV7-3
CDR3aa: CASTPLGGNPGKLFF
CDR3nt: TGTGCCAGCACCCCCCTTGGCGGCAATCCGGGAAAACTGTTTTTT

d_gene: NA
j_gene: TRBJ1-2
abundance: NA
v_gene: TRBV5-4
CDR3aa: CASSFASWGYGYTF
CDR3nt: TGTGCCAGCAGCTTTGCGTCTTGGGGCTATGGCTACACCTTC

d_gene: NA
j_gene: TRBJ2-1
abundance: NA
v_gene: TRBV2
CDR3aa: CASSEATRRGSYNEQFF
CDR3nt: TGTGCCAGCAGTGAAGCAACCAGGAGAGGCTCCTACAATGAGCAGTTCTTC

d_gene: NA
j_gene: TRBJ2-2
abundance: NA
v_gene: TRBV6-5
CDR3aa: CAGRTQGNTGELFF
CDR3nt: TGTGCCGGCCGGACACAGGGGAACACCGGGGAGCTGTTTTTT

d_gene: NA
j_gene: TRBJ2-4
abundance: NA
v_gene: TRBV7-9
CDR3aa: CASSLEGIPNIQYF
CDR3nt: TGTGCCAGCAGCTTAGAGGGGATCCCAAACATTCAGTACTTC

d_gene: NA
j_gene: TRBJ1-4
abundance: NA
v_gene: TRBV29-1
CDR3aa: CSVRGLNEKLFF
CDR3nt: TGCAGCGTCAGGGGACTTAATGAAAAACTGTTTTTT

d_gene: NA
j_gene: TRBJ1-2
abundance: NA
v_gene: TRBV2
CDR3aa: CASRSELFYGYTF
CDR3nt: TGTGCCAGCCGTTCAGAATTATTCTATGGCTACACCTTC

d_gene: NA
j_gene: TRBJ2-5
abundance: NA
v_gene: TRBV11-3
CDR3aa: CASSVPLGVYQETQYF
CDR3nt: TGTGCCAGCAGCGTCCCCCTTGGCGTATACCAAGAGACCCAGTACTTC

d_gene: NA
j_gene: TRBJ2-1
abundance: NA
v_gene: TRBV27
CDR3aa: CASQQGWVNEQFF
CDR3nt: TGTGCCAGCCAGCAGGGCTGGGTCAATGAGCAGTTCTTC

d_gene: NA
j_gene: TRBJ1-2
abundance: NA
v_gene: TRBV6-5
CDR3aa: CASRGANYGYTF
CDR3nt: TGTGCCAGCAGGGGGGCTAACTATGGCTACACCTTC

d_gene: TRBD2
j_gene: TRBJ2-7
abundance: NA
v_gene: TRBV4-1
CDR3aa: CASSQPGKTSGRAGEQYF
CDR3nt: TGCGCCAGCAGCCAGCCGGGGAAAACTAGCGGGAGGGCGGGCGAGCAGTACTTC

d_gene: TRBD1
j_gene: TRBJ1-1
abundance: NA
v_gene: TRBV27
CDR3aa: CASSLLQGAFTEAFF
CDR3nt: TGTGCCAGCAGTTTACTACAGGGGGCTTTTACTGAAGCTTTCTTT

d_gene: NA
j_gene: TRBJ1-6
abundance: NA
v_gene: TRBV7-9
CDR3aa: CASSDPSSYNSPLHF
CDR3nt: TGTGCCAGCAGTGACCCGAGCTCCTATAATTCACCCCTCCACTTT

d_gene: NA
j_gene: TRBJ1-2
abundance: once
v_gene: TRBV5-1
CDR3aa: CASSLESTTNYGYTF
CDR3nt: TGCGCCAGCAGCTTGGAGTCCACCACTAACTATGGCTACACCTTC

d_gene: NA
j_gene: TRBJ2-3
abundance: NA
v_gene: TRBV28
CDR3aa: CASSFVGRPDTQYF
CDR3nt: TGTGCCAGCAGTTTCGTTGGTAGACCAGATACGCAGTATTTT

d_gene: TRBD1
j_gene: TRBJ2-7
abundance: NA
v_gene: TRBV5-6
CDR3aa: CASSSGQGPYYEQYF
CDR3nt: TGTGCCAGCAGCTCTGGACAGGGCCCGTACTACGAGCAGTACTTC

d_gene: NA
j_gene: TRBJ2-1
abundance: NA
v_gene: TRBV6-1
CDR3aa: CASSEGNSYNEQFF
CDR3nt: TGTGCCAGCAGTGAAGGGAACTCCTACAATGAGCAGTTCTTC

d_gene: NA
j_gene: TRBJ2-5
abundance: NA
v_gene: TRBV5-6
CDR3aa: CASSPGDYQETQYF
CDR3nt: TGTGCCAGCAGCCCTGGGGATTATCAAGAGACCCAGTACTTC

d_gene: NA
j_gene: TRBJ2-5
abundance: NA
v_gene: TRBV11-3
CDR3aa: CASSSVVETQYF
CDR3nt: TGTGCCAGCAGCTCCGTGGTCGAGACCCAGTACTTC

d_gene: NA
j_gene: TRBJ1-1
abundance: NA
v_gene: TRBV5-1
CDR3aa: CASSPDSRGTEAFF
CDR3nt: TGCGCCAGCAGCCCAGATTCCAGGGGCACTGAAGCTTTCTTT

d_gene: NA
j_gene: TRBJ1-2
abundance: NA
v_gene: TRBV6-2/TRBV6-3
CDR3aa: CASSYSTSPGDYGYTF
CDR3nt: TGTGCCAGCAGTTACTCGACCTCCCCGGGTGACTATGGCTACACCTTC

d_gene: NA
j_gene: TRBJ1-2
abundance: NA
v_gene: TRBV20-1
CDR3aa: CSASKGDYYGYTF
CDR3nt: TGCAGTGCTAGTAAGGGAGACTACTATGGCTACACCTTC

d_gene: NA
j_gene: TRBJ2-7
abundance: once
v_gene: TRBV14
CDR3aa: CASSQVLYGTYEQYF
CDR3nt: TGTGCCAGCAGCCAAGTCCTTTACGGAACCTACGAGCAGTACTTC

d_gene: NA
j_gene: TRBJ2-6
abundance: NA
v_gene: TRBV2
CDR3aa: CASSPSARVSGANVLTF
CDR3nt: TGTGCCAGCAGCCCCTCGGCCAGGGTCTCTGGGGCCAACGTCCTGACTTTC

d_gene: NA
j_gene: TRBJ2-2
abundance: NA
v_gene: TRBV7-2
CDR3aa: CASSLEGLPGELFF
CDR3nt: TGTGCCAGCAGCTTGGAGGGACTCCCCGGGGAGCTGTTTTTT

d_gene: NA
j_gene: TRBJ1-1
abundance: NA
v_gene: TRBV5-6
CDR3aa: CASNALQGMGTEAFF
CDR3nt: TGTGCCAGCAACGCACTACAGGGAATGGGCACTGAAGCTTTCTTT

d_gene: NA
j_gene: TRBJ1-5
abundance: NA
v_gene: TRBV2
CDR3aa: CASGDVGQPQHF
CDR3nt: TGTGCCAGCGGGGACGTTGGGCAGCCCCAGCATTTT

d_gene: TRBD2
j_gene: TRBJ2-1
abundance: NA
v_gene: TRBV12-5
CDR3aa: CASGLGGSLGEQFF
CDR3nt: TGTGCTAGTGGTTTGGGCGGGAGCTTAGGTGAGCAGTTCTTC

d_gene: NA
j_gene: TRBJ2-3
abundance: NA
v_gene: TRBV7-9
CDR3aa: CASSLWWGTTDTQYF
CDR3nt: TGTGCCAGCAGCTTATGGTGGGGGACCACAGATACGCAGTATTTT

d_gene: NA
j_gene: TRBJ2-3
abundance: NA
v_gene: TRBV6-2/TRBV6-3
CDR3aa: CASSYLRGQDTQYF
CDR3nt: TGTGCCAGCAGTTACCTTAGGGGCCAAGATACGCAGTATTTT

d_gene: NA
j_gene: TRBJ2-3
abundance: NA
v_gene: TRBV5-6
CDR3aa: CASSLDGSGTDTQYF
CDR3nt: TGTGCCAGCAGCTTGGACGGCTCTGGCACAGATACGCAGTATTTT

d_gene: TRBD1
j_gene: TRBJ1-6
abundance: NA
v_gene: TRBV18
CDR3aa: CASSLGQPNSPLHF
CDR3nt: TGTGCCAGCTCGCTGGGACAGCCAAATTCACCCCTCCACTTT

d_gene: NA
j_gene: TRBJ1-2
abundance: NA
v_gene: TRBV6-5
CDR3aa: CACTLGGNYGYTF
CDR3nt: TGTGCCTGCACTCTAGGGGGTAACTATGGCTACACCTTC

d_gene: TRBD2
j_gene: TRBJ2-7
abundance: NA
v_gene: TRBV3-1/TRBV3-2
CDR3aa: CASSHGLARAYEQYF
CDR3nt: TGTGCCAGCAGCCATGGACTAGCGAGGGCCTACGAGCAGTACTTC

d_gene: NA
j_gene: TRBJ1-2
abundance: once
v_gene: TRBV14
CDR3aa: CASSQVGNGYTF
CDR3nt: TGTGCCAGCAGCCAAGTGGGAAATGGCTACACCTTC

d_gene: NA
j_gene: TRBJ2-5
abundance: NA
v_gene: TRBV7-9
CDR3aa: CASSLSGETQYF
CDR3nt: TGTGCCAGCAGCTTAAGCGGAGAGACCCAGTACTTC

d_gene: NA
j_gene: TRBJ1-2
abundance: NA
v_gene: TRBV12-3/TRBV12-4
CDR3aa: CASSFGTIDGYTF
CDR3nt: TGTGCCAGCAGCTTCGGGACGATTGATGGCTACACCTTC

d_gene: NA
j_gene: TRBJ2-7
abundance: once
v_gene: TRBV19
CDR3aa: CASSNDHEQYF
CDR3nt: TGTGCCAGTAGTAACGACCACGAGCAGTACTTC

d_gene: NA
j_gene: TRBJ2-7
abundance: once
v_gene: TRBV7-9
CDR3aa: CASSNIYEQYF
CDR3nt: TGTGCCAGCAGCAACATCTACGAGCAGTACTTC

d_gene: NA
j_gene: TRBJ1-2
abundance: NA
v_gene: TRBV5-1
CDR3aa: CASSLDLTDYGYTF
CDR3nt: TGCGCCAGCAGCTTGGATTTGACAGACTATGGCTACACCTTC

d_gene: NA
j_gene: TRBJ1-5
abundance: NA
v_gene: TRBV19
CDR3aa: CASPIYINQPQHF
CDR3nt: TGTGCCAGTCCCATCTACATCAATCAGCCCCAGCATTTT

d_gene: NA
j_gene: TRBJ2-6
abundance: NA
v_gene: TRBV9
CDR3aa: CASGGTGANVLTF
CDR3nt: TGTGCCAGCGGGGGGACTGGGGCCAACGTCCTGACTTTC

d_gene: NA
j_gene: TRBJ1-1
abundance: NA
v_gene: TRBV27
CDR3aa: CATNPLSRSMNTEAFF
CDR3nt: TGTGCCACCAATCCCCTTAGCAGGAGTATGAACACTGAAGCTTTCTTT

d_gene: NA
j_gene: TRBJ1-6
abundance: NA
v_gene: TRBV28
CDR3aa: CASSLTTGYNSPLHF
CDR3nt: TGTGCCAGCAGTCTAACAACGGGTTATAATTCACCCCTCCACTTT

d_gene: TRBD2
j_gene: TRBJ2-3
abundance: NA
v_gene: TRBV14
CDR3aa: CASSQGLAKITDTQYF
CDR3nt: TGTGCCAGCAGCCAAGGACTAGCGAAGATCACAGATACGCAGTATTTT

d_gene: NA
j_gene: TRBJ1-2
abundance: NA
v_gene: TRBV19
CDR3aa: CASSNQALYGYTF
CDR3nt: TGTGCCAGTAGTAACCAGGCCCTTTATGGCTACACCTTC